These T cell receptor beta chains were read from a single sample in a study of cytomegalovirus exposure and HLA in healthy donors. Libraries were prepared by immunoSEQ multiplex PCR; TCRdb keeps only in-frame clonotypes and omits some of them. The sample lists approximately 210,000 clones, around 73% occurring once. The source material was PBMCs. Receptor source: a woman aged 25 to 39 in good health and CMV-seropositive. The CDR3 runs from the conserved cysteine through the conserved F or W. D genes are given only for firm matches. The listing skips clone size in some rows; elsewhere it reads once, few, many or a size class.

j_call v_call clone_size d_call cdr3_aa cdr3_nt
TRBJ1-5 TRBV28 once - CASSFFVGRGNQPQHF TGTGCCAGCAGTTTTTTTGTTGGCCGGGGCAATCAGCCCCAGCATTTT
TRBJ2-5 TRBV25-1 - TRBD2 CASSPGTSGRGETQYF TGTGCCAGCAGTCCCGGGACTAGCGGGAGGGGAGAGACCCAGTACTTC
TRBJ2-5 TRBV4-3 few - CASSPTATVGGETQYF TGCGCCAGCAGCCCCACAGCGACTGTTGGGGGGGAGACCCAGTACTTC
TRBJ2-3 TRBV10-3 - TRBD1 CAIQLRTGAGTDTQYF TGTGCCATACAACTCCGGACAGGGGCGGGCACAGATACGCAGTATTTT
TRBJ2-7 TRBV30 - TRBD1 CAWNKGQGNSYEQYF TGTGCCTGGAATAAGGGACAGGGGAACTCCTACGAGCAGTACTTC
TRBJ2-3 TRBV7-3 - - CASSSEVLSTQYF TGTGCCAGCAGCTCCGAGGTATTAAGTACGCAGTATTTT
TRBJ1-5 TRBV16 - TRBD1 CASSRLGTGVLSNQPQHF TGTGCCAGCAGTCGACTAGGGACAGGAGTACTAAGCAATCAGCCCCAGCATTTT
TRBJ2-7 TRBV29-1 - - CSVVLSGRSSYEQYF TGCAGCGTTGTGCTCAGCGGGCGTAGCTCCTACGAGCAGTACTTC
TRBJ1-2 TRBV30 - - CAWTGGLTNPYGYTF TGTGCCTGGACTGGGGGGTTGACTAATCCCTATGGCTACACCTTC
TRBJ2-3 TRBV7-9 - - CASSISGGDTQYF TGTGCCAGCAGCATATCAGGGGGGGATACGCAGTATTTT
TRBJ2-7 TRBV28 - - CASTVGGKYEQYF TGTGCCAGCACGGTGGGCGGGAAATACGAGCAGTACTTC
TRBJ2-1 TRBV27 - TRBD2 CASSTRRASGGGVDEQFF TGTGCCAGCAGCACACGCCGGGCTAGCGGGGGGGGCGTCGATGAGCAGTTCTTC
TRBJ2-2 TRBV5-1 - TRBD1 CASSLLGTGNTGELFF TGCGCCAGCAGCTTGCTCGGGACAGGGAACACCGGGGAGCTGTTTTTT
TRBJ2-1 TRBV19 - TRBD2 CASRPFGGAGDEQFF TGTGCCAGTAGGCCTTTCGGGGGGGCCGGCGATGAGCAGTTCTTC
TRBJ2-7 TRBV6-5 - - CASSYSGLPYFGLYF TGTGCCAGCAGTTACTCTGGGCTACCCTACTTCGGTCTGTACTTC
TRBJ1-4 TRBV2 - - CASSGREFNEKLFF TGTGCCAGCAGTGGTCGAGAGTTTAATGAAAAACTGTTTTTT
TRBJ2-7 TRBV28 - - CASSLEQGGEQYF TGTGCCAGCAGTTTAGAACAGGGTGGCGAGCAGTACTTC
TRBJ1-5 TRBV5-3 - TRBD1 CARSCPRQGANQPQHF TGTGCCAGAAGCTGCCCCAGACAGGGGGCTAATCAGCCCCAGCATTTT
TRBJ2-5 TRBV6-6 - - CASSYGGETQYF TGTGCCAGCAGTTACGGGGGCGAGACCCAGTACTTC
TRBJ1-6 TRBV4-3 - - CASSQESPTYNSPLHF TGCGCCAGCAGCCAAGAAAGCCCGACCTATAATTCACCCCTCCACTTT
TRBJ1-2 TRBV15 once - CATSREGQGFHGYTF TGTGCCACCAGCAGAGAGGGTCAGGGGTTTCATGGCTACACCTTC
TRBJ2-3 TRBV29-1 - TRBD2 CSVQGAGGPRDTQYF TGCAGCGTCCAGGGAGCGGGAGGGCCAAGAGATACGCAGTATTTT
TRBJ1-2 TRBV6-5 - - CASSSTWGNYGYTF TGTGCCAGCAGTTCAACCTGGGGCAACTATGGCTACACCTTC
TRBJ2-7 TRBV7-2 once TRBD1 CASSPRDREGNEQYF TGTGCCAGCAGCCCGAGGGACAGGGAAGGTAACGAGCAGTACTTC